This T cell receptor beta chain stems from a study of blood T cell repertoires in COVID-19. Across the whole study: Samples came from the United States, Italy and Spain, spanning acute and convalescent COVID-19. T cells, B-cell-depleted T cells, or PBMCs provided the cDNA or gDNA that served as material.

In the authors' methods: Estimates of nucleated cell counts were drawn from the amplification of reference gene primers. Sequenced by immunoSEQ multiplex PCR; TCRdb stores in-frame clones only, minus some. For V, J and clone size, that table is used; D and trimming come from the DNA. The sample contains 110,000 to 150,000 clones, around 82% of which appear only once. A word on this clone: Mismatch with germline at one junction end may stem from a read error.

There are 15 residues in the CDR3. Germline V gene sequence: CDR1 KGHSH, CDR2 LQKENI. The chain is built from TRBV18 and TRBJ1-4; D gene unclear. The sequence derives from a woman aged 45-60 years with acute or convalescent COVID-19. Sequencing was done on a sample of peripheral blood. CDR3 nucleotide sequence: TGTGCCAGCTCACCAACCGGGGTTTCTCCAGAAAGACTGTTTTTT. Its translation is CASSPTGVSPERLFF.